This TCR beta chain derives from a study of blood T cell repertoires in COVID-19. Study information: Acute and convalescent COVID-19 specimens originated in the United States, Italy and Spain. Sample material is recorded as cDNA or gDNA derived from T cells, B-cell-depleted T cells, or PBMCs.

Looked up from germline, CDR1 is SGHRS and CDR2 is YFSETQ. The V and J ends lost 5 bases and 7 bases, in that order; junction bases with no gene match: 7. CDR3 length equals 14 residues. In the original analysis: How many nucleated cells were present was estimated from reference gene primer amplification. Repertoires were generated with immunoSEQ multiplex PCR, while TCRdb's copy carries only in-frame clones and drops some. V, J and clone size derive from that table, while D and trimming were established from the DNA sequence. The data show hundreds of thousands of clones, roughly four fifths seen once.

This clonotype was sampled from an elderly woman with acute or convalescent COVID-19. The sequenced sample was peripheral blood. This chain connects TRBV5-1 to TRBJ2-7; 12 bases are a match to TRBD1. Here the CDR3 reads CASRAGTGGDEQYF. CDR3 coding DNA: TGCGCCAGCAGAGCCGGGACAGGGGGCGATGAGCAGTACTTC.